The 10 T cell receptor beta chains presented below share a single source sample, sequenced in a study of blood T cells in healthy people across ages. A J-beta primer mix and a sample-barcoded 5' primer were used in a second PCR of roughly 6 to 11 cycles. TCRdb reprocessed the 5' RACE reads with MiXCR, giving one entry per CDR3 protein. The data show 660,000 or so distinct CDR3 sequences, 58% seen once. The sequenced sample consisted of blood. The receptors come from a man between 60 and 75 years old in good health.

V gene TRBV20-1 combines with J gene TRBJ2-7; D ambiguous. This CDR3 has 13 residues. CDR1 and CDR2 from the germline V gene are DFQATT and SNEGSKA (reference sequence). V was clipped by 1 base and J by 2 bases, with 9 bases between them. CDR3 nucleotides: TGCAGTGCTAGAGTGGATGGTACCTACGAGCAGTACTTC. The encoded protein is CSARVDGTYEQYF.

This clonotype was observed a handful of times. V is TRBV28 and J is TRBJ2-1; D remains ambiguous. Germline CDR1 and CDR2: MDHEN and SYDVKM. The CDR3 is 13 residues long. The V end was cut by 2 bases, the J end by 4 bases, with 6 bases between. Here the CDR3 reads CASSLARYNEQFF. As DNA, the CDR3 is TGTGCCAGCAGTTTAGCCAGGTACAATGAGCAGTTCTTC.

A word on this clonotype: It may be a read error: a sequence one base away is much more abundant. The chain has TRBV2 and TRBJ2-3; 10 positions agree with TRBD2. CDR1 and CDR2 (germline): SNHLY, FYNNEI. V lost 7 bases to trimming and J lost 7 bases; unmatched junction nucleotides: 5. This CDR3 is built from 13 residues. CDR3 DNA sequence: TGTGCCAGCAAACGAGCGGGGGGGTATACGCAGTATTTT. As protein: CASKRAGGYTQYF.

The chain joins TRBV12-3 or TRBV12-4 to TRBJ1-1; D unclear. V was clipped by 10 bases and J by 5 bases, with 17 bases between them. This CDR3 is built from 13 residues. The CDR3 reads CATTELPETEAFF. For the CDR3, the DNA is TGTGCCACCACTGAGCTGCCAGAAACTGAAGCTTTCTTT.

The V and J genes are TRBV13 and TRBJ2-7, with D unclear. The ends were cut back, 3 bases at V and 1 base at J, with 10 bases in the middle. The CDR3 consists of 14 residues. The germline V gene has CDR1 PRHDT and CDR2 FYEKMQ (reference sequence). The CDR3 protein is CASSFYGLSYEQYF. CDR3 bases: TGTGCCAGCAGCTTCTATGGGTTATCCTACGAGCAGTACTTC.

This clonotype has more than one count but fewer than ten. CDR3 sequence (DNA): TGCGCCAGCAGTGACAGCGGCGGGGTCGGAAACATTCAGTACTTC. This codes for CASSDSGGVGNIQYF. The chain combines TRBV10-1 with TRBJ2-4, with D possibly TRBD2 on 6 matching bases. CDR3 length: 15 amino acids. V lost 3 bases and J 6 bases, leaving 15 bases between the germline ends. Germline CDR1 and CDR2: WNHNN and SYGVQD (reference sequence).

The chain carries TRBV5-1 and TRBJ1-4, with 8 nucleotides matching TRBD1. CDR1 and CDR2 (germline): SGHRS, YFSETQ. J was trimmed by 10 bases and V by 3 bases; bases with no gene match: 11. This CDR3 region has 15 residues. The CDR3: CASSSPDRGEGKLFF. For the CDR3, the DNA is TGCGCCAGCAGCTCCCCCGACAGGGGTGAAGGAAAACTGTTTTTT.

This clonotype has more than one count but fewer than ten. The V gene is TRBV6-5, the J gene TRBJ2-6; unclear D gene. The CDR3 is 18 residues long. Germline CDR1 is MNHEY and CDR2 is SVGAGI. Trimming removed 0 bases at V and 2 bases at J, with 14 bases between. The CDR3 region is CASSYSRPRTAGANVLTF. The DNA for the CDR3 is TGTGCCAGCAGTTACTCCAGGCCCAGAACTGCTGGGGCCAACGTCCTGACTTTC.

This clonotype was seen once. CDR3 nucleotides: TGCAGTGCTGGGATAGCGGGGACTAGCACAGATACGCAGTATTTT. It encodes CSAGIAGTSTDTQYF. The chain employs TRBV20-1 and TRBJ2-3, with TRBD2 matching 8 bases. There are 15 residues in the CDR3. V lost 5 bases and J lost 0; bases outside the gene matches: 7. Germline-derived CDR1 and CDR2 are DFQATT and SNEGSKA (reference sequence).

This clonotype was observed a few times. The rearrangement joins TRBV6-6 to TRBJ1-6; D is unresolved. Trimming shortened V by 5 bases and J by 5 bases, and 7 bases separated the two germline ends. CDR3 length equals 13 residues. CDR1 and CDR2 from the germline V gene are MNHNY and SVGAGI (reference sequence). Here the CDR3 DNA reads TGTGCCAGCAGTAAGGGTAATAATTCACCCCTCCACTTT. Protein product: CASSKGNNSPLHF.